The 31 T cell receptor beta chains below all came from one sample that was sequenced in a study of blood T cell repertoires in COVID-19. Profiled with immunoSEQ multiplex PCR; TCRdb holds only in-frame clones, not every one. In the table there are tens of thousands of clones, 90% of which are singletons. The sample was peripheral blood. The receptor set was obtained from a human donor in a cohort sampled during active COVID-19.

CDR3 sequence (DNA): TGTGCCAGCAGTCGTCTCCCCCCAGGTGAAGGGGGAGTGGAAAAACTGTTTTTT. Translated: CASSRLPPGEGGVEKLFF. The V and J genes are TRBV28 and TRBJ1-4; TRBD1 is a possible D gene (6 bases). The ends were cut back, 5 bases at V and 8 bases at J, with 27 bases in the middle. Germline loops: CDR1 MDHEN, CDR2 SYDVKM. This CDR3 has 18 amino acids. Filled out from reference TRBV28 and TRBJ1-4, the complete variable domain reads DVKVTQSSRYLVKRTGEKVFLECVQDMDHENMFWYRQDPGLGLRLIYFSYDVKMKEKGDIPEGYSVSREKKERFSLILESASTNQTSMYLCASSRLPPGEGGVEKLFFGSGTQLSVL.

Here the CDR3 DNA reads TGTGCCAGCAGTTTGGGACAGACAGATACGCAGTATTTT. Translation gives CASSLGQTDTQYF. The chain joins TRBV28 to TRBJ2-3, with 7 bases matching TRBD1. The J segment lost 3 bases and the V segment lost 3 bases, leaving 0 bases of the junction unmatched. The germline gives CDR1 MDHEN, CDR2 SYDVKM. There are 13 residues in the CDR3.

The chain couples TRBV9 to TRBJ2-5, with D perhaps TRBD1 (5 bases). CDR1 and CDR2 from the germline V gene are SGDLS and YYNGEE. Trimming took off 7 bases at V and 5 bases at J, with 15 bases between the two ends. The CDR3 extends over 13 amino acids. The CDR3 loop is CASGANVGETQYF. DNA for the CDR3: TGTGCCAGCGGGGCTAATGTTGGGGAGACCCAGTACTTC. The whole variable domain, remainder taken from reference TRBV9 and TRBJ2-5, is DSGVTQTPKHLITATGQRVTLRCSPRSGDLSVYWYQQSLDQGLQFLIQYYNGEERAKGNILERFSAQQFPDLHSELNLSSLELGDSALYFCASGANVGETQYFGPGTRLLVL.

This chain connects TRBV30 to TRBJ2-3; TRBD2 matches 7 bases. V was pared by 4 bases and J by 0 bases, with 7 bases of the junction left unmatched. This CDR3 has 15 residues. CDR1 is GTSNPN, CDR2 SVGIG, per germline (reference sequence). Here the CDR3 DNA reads TGTGCCTGGACCTCGGGGGGAGGGAGCACAGATACGCAGTATTTT. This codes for CAWTSGGGSTDTQYF.

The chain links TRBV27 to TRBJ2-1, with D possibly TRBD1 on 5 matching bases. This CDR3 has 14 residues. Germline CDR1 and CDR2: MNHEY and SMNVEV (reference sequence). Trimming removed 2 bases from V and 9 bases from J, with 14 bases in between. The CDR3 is CASSLNRPQGEQFF. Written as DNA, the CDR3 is TGTGCCAGCAGTTTAAACAGGCCTCAGGGTGAGCAGTTCTTC.

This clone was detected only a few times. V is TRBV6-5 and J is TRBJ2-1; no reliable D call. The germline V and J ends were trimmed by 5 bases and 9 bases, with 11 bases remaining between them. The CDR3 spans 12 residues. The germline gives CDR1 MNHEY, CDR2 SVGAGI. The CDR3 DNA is TGTGCCAGCAGTCTACCCCCTGGTGAGCAGTTCTTC. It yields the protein CASSLPPGEQFF.

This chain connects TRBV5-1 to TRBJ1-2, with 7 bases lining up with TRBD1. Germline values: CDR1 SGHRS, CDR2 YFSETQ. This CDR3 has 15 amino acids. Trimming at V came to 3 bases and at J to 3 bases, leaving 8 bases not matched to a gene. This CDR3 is CASSWEQGSYYGYTF. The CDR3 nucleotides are TGCGCCAGCAGCTGGGAACAGGGGAGCTACTATGGCTACACCTTC.

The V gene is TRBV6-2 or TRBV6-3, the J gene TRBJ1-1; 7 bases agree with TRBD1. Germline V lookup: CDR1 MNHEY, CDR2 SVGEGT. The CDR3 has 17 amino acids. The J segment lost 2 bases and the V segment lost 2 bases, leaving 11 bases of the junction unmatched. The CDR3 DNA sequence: TGTGCCAGCAGTTACCCTCTCTGGACAGGCTCTAACACTGAAGCTTTCTTT. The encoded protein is CASSYPLWTGSNTEAFF.

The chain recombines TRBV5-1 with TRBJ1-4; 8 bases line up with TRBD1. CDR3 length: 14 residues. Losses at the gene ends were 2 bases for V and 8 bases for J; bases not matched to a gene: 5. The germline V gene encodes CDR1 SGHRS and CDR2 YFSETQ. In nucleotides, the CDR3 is TGCGCCAGCAGCTTTGGACAGGGTGGGGAAAAACTGTTTTTT. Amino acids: CASSFGQGGEKLFF.

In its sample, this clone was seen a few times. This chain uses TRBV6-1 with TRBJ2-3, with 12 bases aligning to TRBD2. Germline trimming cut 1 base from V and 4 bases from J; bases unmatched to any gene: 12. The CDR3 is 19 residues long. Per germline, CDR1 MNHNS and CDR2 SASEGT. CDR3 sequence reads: CASSEVNFWTSGNADTQYF. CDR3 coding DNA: TGTGCCAGCAGTGAAGTAAACTTCTGGACTAGCGGGAATGCAGATACGCAGTATTTT.

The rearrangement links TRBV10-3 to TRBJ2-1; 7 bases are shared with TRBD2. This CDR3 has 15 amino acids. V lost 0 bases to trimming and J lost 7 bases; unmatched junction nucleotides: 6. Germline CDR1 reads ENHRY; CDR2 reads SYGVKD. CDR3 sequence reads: CAISESMGGPNEQFF. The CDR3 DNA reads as TGTGCCATCAGTGAGTCGATGGGAGGGCCAAATGAGCAGTTCTTC.

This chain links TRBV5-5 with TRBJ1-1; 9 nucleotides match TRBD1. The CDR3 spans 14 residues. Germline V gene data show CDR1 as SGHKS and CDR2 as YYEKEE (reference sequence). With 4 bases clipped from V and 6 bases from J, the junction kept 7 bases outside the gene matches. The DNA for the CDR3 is TGTGCCAGCAGCCTACCGGACAGGGGCGCTGAAGCTTTCTTT. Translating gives CASSLPDRGAEAFF.

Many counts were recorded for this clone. The CDR3 DNA sequence: TGTGCCAGCAGTACCAGCGGGGCCGCAGATACGCAGTATTTT. This encodes CASSTSGAADTQYF. This chain joins TRBV6-5 and TRBJ2-3, with 7 bases fitting TRBD2. Germline-derived CDR1 and CDR2 are MNHEY and SVGAGI. J was trimmed by 4 bases and V by 5 bases; bases with no gene match: 6. This CDR3 spans 14 amino acids.

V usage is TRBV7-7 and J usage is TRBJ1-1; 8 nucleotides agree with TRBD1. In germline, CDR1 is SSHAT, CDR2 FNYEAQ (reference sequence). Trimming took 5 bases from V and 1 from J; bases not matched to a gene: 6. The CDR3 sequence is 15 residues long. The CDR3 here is CASSPVDRANTEAFF. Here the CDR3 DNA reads TGTGCCAGCAGCCCGGTGGACAGGGCGAACACTGAAGCTTTCTTT. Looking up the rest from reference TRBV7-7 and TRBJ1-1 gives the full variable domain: GAGVSQSPRYKVTKRGQDVTLRCDPISSHATLYWYQQALGQGPEFLTYFNYEAQPDKSGLPSDRFSAERPEGSISTLTIQRTEQRDSAMYRCASSPVDRANTEAFFGQGTRLTVV.

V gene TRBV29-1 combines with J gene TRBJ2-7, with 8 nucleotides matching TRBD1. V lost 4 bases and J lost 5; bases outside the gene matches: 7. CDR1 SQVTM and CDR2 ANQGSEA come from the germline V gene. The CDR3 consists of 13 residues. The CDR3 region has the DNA TGCAGCGTTGTACCGGGACAGGCCCACGAGCAGTACTTC. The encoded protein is CSVVPGQAHEQYF.

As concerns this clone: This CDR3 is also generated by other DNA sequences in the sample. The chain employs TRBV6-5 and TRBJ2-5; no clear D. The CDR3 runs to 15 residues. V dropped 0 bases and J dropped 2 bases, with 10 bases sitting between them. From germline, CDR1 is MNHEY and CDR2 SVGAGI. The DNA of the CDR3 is TGTGCCAGCAGTTACTCGTTGGCAGATCAAGAGACCCAGTACTTC. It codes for CASSYSLADQETQYF.

The CDR3 reads CASSPETGVGYETQYF. CDR3 in DNA: TGTGCCAGCAGCCCCGAAACAGGGGTGGGTTACGAGACCCAGTACTTC. V usage is TRBV7-8 and J usage is TRBJ2-5; 7 bases line up with TRBD1. V gave up 5 bases and J gave up 5 bases; unmatched junction bases: 14. The germline V gene has CDR1 SGHVS and CDR2 FQNEAQ. The CDR3 is 16 residues long.

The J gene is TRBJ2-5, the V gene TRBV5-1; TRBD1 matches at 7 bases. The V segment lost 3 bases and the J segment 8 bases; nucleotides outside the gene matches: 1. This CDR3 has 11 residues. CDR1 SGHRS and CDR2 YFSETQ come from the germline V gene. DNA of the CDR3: TGCGCCAGCAGCTCAGGGGGAACCCAGTACTTC. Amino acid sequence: CASSSGGTQYF.

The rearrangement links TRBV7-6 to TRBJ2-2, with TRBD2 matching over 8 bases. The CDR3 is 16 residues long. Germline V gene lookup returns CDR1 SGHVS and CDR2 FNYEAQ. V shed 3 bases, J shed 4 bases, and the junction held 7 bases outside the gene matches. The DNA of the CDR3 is TGTGCCAGCAGCTTGACTAGCGCCGCTACCACCGGGGAGCTGTTTTTT. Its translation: CASSLTSAATTGELFF.

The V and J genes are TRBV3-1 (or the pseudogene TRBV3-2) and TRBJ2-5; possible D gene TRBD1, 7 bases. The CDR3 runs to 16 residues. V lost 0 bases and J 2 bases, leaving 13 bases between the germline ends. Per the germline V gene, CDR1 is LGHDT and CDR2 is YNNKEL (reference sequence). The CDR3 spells CASSQDPAGGQETQYF. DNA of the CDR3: TGTGCCAGCAGCCAAGATCCGGCAGGGGGGCAAGAGACCCAGTACTTC.

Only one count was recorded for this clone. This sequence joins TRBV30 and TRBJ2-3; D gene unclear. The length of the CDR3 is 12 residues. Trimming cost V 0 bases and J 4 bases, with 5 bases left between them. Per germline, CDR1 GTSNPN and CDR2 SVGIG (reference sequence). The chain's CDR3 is CAWSVLSDTQYF. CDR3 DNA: TGTGCCTGGAGTGTACTTTCAGATACGCAGTATTTT. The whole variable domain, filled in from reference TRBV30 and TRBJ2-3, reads SQTIHQWPATLVQPVGSPLSLECTVEGTSNPNLYWYRQAAGRGLQLLFYSVGIGQISSEVPQNLSASRPQDRQFILSSKKLLLSDSGFYLCAWSVLSDTQYFGPGTRLTVL.

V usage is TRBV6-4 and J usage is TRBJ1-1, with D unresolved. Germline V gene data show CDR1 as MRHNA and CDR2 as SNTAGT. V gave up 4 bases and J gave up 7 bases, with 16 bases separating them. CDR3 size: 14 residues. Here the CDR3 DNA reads TGTGCCAGCAGTGTCCCGAGGGTTAGCCATGAAGCTTTCTTT. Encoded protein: CASSVPRVSHEAFF.

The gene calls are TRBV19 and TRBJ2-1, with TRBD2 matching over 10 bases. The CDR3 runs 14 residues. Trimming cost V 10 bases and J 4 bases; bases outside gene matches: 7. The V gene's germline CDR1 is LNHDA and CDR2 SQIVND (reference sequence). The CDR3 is CATKTSGFYNEQFF. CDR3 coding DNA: TGTGCCACCAAGACTAGCGGGTTTTACAATGAGCAGTTCTTC. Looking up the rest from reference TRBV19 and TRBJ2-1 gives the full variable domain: DGGITQSPKYLFRKEGQNVTLSCEQNLNHDAMYWYRQDPGQGLRLIYYSQIVNDFQKGDIAEGYSVSREKKESFPLTVTSAQKNPTAFYLCATKTSGFYNEQFFGPGTRLTVL.

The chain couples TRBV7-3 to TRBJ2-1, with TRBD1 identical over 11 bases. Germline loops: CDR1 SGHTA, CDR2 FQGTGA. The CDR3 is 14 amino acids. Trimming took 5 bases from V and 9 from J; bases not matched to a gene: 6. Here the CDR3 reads CASSPPGQGGEQFF. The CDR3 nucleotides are TGTGCCAGCAGCCCTCCGGGACAGGGGGGTGAGCAGTTCTTC.

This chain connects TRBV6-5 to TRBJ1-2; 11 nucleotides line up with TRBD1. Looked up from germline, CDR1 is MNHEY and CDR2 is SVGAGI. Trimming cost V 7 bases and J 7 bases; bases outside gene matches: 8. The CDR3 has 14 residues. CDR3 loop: CASKTGTGGRGYTF. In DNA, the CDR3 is TGTGCCAGCAAGACCGGGACAGGGGGACGTGGCTACACCTTC.

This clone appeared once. As DNA, the CDR3 is TGTGCCAGCAGCCCAGAGGGAGGGGTCTCCTACGAGCAGTACTTC. This codes for CASSPEGGVSYEQYF. The chain links TRBV7-2 to TRBJ2-7; TRBD2 aligns across 7 bases. This CDR3 has 15 amino acids. Germline V CDR1 and CDR2: SGHTA, FQGNSA. Trimming at V came to 5 bases and at J to 0 bases, leaving 7 bases not matched to a gene.

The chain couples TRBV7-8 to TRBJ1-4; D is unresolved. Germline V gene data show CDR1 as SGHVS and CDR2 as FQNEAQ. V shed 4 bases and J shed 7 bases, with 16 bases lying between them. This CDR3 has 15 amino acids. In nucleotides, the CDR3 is TGTGCCAGCAGCTCCTCAGGCGGGTTGGCTGAAAAACTGTTTTTT. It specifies CASSSSGGLAEKLFF.

The CDR3 here is CASSPGTSGRPTYEQYF. The CDR3 DNA sequence: TGTGCCAGTAGTCCCGGGACTAGCGGGAGGCCAACCTACGAGCAGTACTTC. The V and J genes are TRBV19 and TRBJ2-7; 15 nucleotides match TRBD2. The CDR3 consists of 17 residues. Trimming removed 5 bases from V and 2 bases from J; junction bases left unmatched: 7. CDR1 and CDR2 from the germline V gene are LNHDA and SQIVND (reference sequence). The full variable domain, with the rest looked up from reference TRBV19 and TRBJ2-7, is DGGITQSPKYLFRKEGQNVTLSCEQNLNHDAMYWYRQDPGQGLRLIYYSQIVNDFQKGDIAEGYSVSREKKESFPLTVTSAQKNPTAFYLCASSPGTSGRPTYEQYFGPGTRLTVT.

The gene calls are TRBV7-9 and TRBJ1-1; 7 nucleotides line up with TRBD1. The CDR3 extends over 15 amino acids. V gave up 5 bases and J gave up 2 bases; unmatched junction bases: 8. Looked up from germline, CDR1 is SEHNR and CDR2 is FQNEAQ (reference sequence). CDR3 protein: CASSDSDRPNTEAFF. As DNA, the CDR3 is TGTGCCAGCAGCGATTCGGACAGGCCCAACACTGAAGCTTTCTTT. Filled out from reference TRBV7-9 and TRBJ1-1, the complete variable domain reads DTGVSQNPRHKITKRGQNVTFRCDPISEHNRLYWYRQTLGQGPEFLTYFQNEAQLEKSRLLSDRFSAERPKGSFSTLEIQRTEQGDSAMYLCASSDSDRPNTEAFFGQGTRLTVV.

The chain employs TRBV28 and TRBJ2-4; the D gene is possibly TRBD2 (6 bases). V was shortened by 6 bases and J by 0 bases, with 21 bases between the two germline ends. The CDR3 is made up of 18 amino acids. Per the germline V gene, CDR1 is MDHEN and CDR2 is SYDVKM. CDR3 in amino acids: CASSPGGGNTIAKNIQYF. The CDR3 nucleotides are TGTGCCAGCAGCCCAGGTGGCGGGAATACAATAGCCAAAAACATTCAGTACTTC.

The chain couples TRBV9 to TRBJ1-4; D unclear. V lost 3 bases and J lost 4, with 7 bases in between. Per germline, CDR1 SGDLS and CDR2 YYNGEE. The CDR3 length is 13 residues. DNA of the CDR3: TGTGCCAGCAGCGCCAGCGATAATGAAAAACTGTTTTTT. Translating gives CASSASDNEKLFF.